A selection of T cell receptor beta chains follows, all from one sample in a study of cytomegalovirus exposure and HLA in healthy donors. Profiled with immunoSEQ multiplex PCR; TCRdb holds only in-frame clones, not every one. The sample lists fewer than 150,000 clones, around 75% occurring once. The sequenced material came from PBMCs. These receptors originate from a female donor in good health and CMV-seronegative. Each CDR3 is given with its conserved first and last residue. Fields, in order: V gene, D gene, J gene, CDR3 protein. The D gene is left open where the match is weak.

TRBV27,TRBD2,TRBJ2-1,CASSSRTSGRAYNEQFF
TRBV18,TRBD2,TRBJ2-7,CASSPPRAGDSAGEQYF
TRBV6-5,NA,TRBJ1-2,CASRQGQYGYTF
TRBV4-2,NA,TRBJ1-6,CASSQPSGADNSPLHF
TRBV5-1,TRBD2,TRBJ2-2,CASSPTSGATGELFF
TRBV18,TRBD2,TRBJ2-7,CASSPQQAAGDYEQYF
TRBV4-1,NA,TRBJ2-2,CASRPTGSGELFF
TRBV19,NA,TRBJ2-7,CASSKTEYEQYF
TRBV11-3,TRBD2,TRBJ2-1,CASSLGLAGYNEQFF
TRBV19,TRBD1,TRBJ1-2,CASSPTGTGEAGGYTF
TRBV25-1,NA,TRBJ1-2,CASSEYRPELYGYTF
TRBV10-3,NA,TRBJ2-7,CAISGQAKTYEQYF
TRBV28,NA,TRBJ2-7,CASSSPYPQGTYEQYF
TRBV19,TRBD1,TRBJ1-1,CASSIGDRGLTEAFF
TRBV9,TRBD1,TRBJ2-5,CASSVGQGAQETQYF
TRBV5-1,TRBD2,TRBJ2-1,CASSLAFSGNNEQFF
TRBV11-1,TRBD1,TRBJ1-1,CASSLVGGGTEAFF
TRBV7-9,NA,TRBJ2-1,CASSSPPNGRELGNEQFF
TRBV6-1,TRBD2,TRBJ2-7,CASSEALAGSYEQYF
TRBV30,NA,TRBJ2-7,CAWSVRWNTYEQYF
TRBV28,NA,TRBJ2-3,CASSQWERPPDTQYF
TRBV5-1,TRBD1,TRBJ1-4,CASSRQGSSTNEKLFF
TRBV6-1,NA,TRBJ1-2,CASSATEANYGYTF
TRBV10-1,NA,TRBJ2-7,CASRPGWGTYEQYF
TRBV6-5,TRBD1,TRBJ2-3,CASSPGQGGTDTQYF
TRBV5-1,TRBD2,TRBJ2-3,CASRVSWRAGTDTQYF